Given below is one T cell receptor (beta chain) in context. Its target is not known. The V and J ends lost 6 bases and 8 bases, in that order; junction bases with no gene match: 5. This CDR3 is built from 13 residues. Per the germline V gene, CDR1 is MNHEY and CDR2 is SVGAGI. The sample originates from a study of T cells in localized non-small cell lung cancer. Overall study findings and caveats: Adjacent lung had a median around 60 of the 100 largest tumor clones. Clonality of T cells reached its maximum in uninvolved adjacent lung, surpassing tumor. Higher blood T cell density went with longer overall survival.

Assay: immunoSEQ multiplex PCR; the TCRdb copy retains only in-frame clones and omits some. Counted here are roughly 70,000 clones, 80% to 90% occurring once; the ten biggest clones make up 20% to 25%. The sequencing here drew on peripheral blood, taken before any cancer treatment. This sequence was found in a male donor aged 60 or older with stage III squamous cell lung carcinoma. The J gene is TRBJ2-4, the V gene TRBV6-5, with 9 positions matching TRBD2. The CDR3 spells CASRLAGVDIQYF. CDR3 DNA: TGTGCCAGCAGATTAGCGGGAGTGGACATTCAGTACTTC.